These 21 T cell receptor beta chains were all obtained from the same sample, sequenced in a study of T cells after yellow fever vaccination. TCRdb reanalysed the 5' RACE reads using MiXCR and keeps one entry per CDR3 protein. The sample holds 500,000 to 650,000 distinct CDR3 sequences, roughly 14% seen once. Material: PBMCs, obtained on the day of the yellow fever booster vaccination. These receptors all come from a man aged 30-40 years who received the YFV17D yellow fever vaccine.

V and J are TRBV5-1 and TRBJ2-7, with TRBD2 as a possible D gene (5 bases). Deletions cut 4 bases from V and 0 bases from J, with 26 bases between. In germline, CDR1 is SGHRS, CDR2 YFSETQ. This CDR3 comprises 19 residues. The chain's CDR3 is CASSIYPGYRSFSSYEQYF. Written as DNA, the CDR3 is TGCGCCAGCAGCATTTACCCGGGGTACAGATCCTTTAGCTCCTACGAGCAGTACTTC.

This clonotype was seen a handful of times. This chain connects TRBV15 to TRBJ2-7; 10 bases match TRBD1. The CDR3 sequence is 14 residues long. Trimming at V came to 6 bases and at J to 3 bases, leaving 5 bases not matched to a gene. Germline CDR1 is LNHNV and CDR2 is YYDKDF (reference sequence). The CDR3: CATRATGGLYEQYF. The CDR3 DNA reads TGTGCCACCAGGGCGACAGGGGGCCTCTACGAGCAGTACTTC.

This clonotype was seen at least ten times. The chain uses TRBV12-3 or TRBV12-4 and TRBJ2-3, with a possible D match to TRBD2 (5 bases). Deletions cut 3 bases from V and 7 bases from J, with 5 bases between. This CDR3 comprises 11 residues. CDR3 amino acids: CASSFGNTQYF. The CDR3 DNA reads as TGTGCCAGCAGTTTCGGGAATACGCAGTATTTT.

The genes are TRBV7-9 and TRBJ1-5; D is unclear. V lost 6 bases and J 2 bases, leaving 17 bases between the germline ends. CDR1 and CDR2 from the germline V gene are SEHNR and FQNEAQ (reference sequence). The CDR3 runs to 16 residues. The DNA of the CDR3 is TGTGCCAGCAGTTCGCCGGGGAATGAAGGCAATCAGCCCCAGCATTTT. It translates to CASSSPGNEGNQPQHF.

The rearrangement links TRBV5-1 to TRBJ1-2; D gene unclear. Trimming left V 4 bases short and J 8 bases short, with 18 bases between. Per the germline V gene, CDR1 is SGHRS and CDR2 is YFSETQ. The CDR3 extends over 14 amino acids. The CDR3 is CASSPARPRDGYTF. The CDR3 bases are TGCGCCAGCAGCCCGGCGCGCCCGCGAGACGGCTACACCTTC.

The chain is built from TRBV14 and TRBJ2-1; a possible D gene is TRBD1 (5 bases). The ends were cut back, 5 bases at V and 4 bases at J, with 12 bases in the middle. Germline V gene sequence: CDR1 SGHDN, CDR2 FVKESK. The CDR3 runs 14 residues. The CDR3 spells CASSSTQGYNEQFF. The CDR3, as DNA: TGTGCCAGCAGCTCCACGCAGGGTTACAATGAGCAGTTCTTC.

This clonotype was detected only a few times. This chain uses TRBV7-2 with TRBJ2-2, with 8 bases identical to TRBD1. Per germline, CDR1 SGHTA and CDR2 FQGNSA. Trimming removed 1 base from V and 0 bases from J; junction bases left unmatched: 1. This CDR3 has 16 amino acids. The CDR3 spells CASSLGDRPNTGELFF. CDR3 coding DNA: TGTGCCAGCAGCTTAGGGGACAGGCCGAACACCGGGGAGCTGTTTTTT.

This clonotype turned up a few times. The chain has TRBV10-3 and TRBJ2-7, with 9 nucleotides matching TRBD2. Trimming took 3 bases from V and 3 from J; bases not matched to a gene: 6. This CDR3 is 15 amino acids long. Germline CDR1 is ENHRY and CDR2 is SYGVKD. The CDR3 region is CAISDSGRDLYEQYF. The CDR3 bases are TGTGCCATCAGTGATAGCGGGAGAGATCTCTACGAGCAGTACTTC.

This clonotype has just a few counts. The chain uses TRBV29-1 and TRBJ2-7; 8 positions match TRBD2. The ends lost 4 bases at V and 3 bases at J; junction bases unmatched: 5. CDR3 length equals 13 residues. Germline CDR1 reads SQVTM; CDR2 reads ANQGSEA. The CDR3 loop is CSVVAGIYYEQYF. In nucleotides, the CDR3 is TGCAGCGTTGTAGCGGGAATATACTACGAGCAGTACTTC.

This clonotype has only a few counts. The chain links TRBV20-1 to TRBJ2-3; 7 nucleotides match TRBD1. CDR1 and CDR2 from the germline V gene are DFQATT and SNEGSKA (reference sequence). The CDR3 runs 15 residues. Trimming took 3 bases from V and 6 from J; bases not matched to a gene: 12. The CDR3 is CSASPDRAWEDTQYF. The CDR3, as DNA: TGCAGTGCTAGCCCAGACAGGGCCTGGGAGGATACGCAGTATTTT.

There are a few counts of this clonotype. V is TRBV5-1 and J is TRBJ2-5; 9 bases fit TRBD2. Germline V lookup: CDR1 SGHRS, CDR2 YFSETQ. Losses at the gene ends were 0 bases for V and 2 bases for J; bases not matched to a gene: 8. This CDR3 has 17 amino acids. In DNA form, the CDR3 reads TGCGCCAGCAGCTTGGAAGGACTAGCGTATCGGCAAGAGACCCAGTACTTC. Amino acid sequence: CASSLEGLAYRQETQYF.

This rearrangement joins TRBV6-2 or TRBV6-3 to TRBJ2-7; D is possibly TRBD1 (5 bases). Germline values: CDR1 MNHEY, CDR2 SVGEGT. The CDR3 spans 11 residues. The CDR3 here is CASRATYEQYF. DNA for the CDR3: TGTGCGTCCAGGGCGACCTACGAGCAGTACTTC.

The gene calls are TRBV3-1 and TRBJ1-6, with no clear D. Germline V gene sequence: CDR1 LGHDT, CDR2 YNNKEL (reference sequence). V lost 2 bases and J lost 8, with 10 bases in between. This CDR3 is 14 amino acids long. CDR3 amino acids: CASSQTPVDSPLHF. The CDR3 nucleotides read TGTGCCAGCAGCCAAACTCCCGTTGATTCACCCCTCCACTTT.

This chain uses TRBV7-8 with TRBJ2-7; 16 nucleotides align to TRBD2. V gave up 6 bases and J gave up 8 bases; unmatched junction bases: 16. This CDR3 region has 18 residues. CDR1 and CDR2 (germline): SGHVS, FQNEAQ. The CDR3 DNA is TGTGCCAGCAGAGAAACGGGGGGAGGGACTAGCGGGAGGGCCAAGCAGTACTTC. Protein sequence: CASRETGGGTSGRAKQYF.

The V gene is TRBV19, the J gene TRBJ2-7; perhaps TRBD2 as D (6 bases). CDR3 length equals 14 residues. Germline lookup yields CDR1 LNHDA and CDR2 SQIVND (reference sequence). Between the trimmed V and J ends, which lost 0 bases and 6 bases, there was a span of 12 bases. The CDR3 protein is CASSIDREAGEQYF. CDR3 in DNA: TGTGCCAGTAGTATAGACAGGGAGGCGGGCGAGCAGTACTTC.

As for this clonotype: A much larger clone lies one base from this, so it may be a read error. The chain carries TRBV18 and TRBJ2-3; D uncertain. Germline CDR1 reads KGHSH; CDR2 reads LQKENI. This CDR3 is 14 amino acids long. CDR3 protein: CAGSPPARTDTQYF. In nucleotides, the CDR3 is TGTGCCGGCTCACCACCGGCTAGAACAGATACGCAGTATTTT. The full variable domain, completed using reference TRBV18 and TRBJ2-3, is NAGVMQNPRHLVRRRGQEARLRCSPMKGHSHVYWYRQLPEEGLKFMVYLQKENIIDESGMPKERFSAEFPKEGPSILRIQQVVRGDSAAYFCAGSPPARTDTQYFGPGTRLTVL.

This clonotype was counted a few times. The V and J genes are TRBV10-1 and TRBJ2-2; TRBD1 matches 12 bases. The CDR3 runs to 15 residues. V dropped 4 bases and J dropped 5; count of bases not matched to a gene: 2. CDR1 WNHNN and CDR2 SYGVQD come from the germline V gene (reference sequence). The CDR3 here is CASSGDRGRTGELFF. The CDR3 DNA reads as TGCGCCAGCAGTGGGGACAGGGGGCGTACCGGGGAGCTGTTTTTT.

This clonotype occurred a few times. The chain is built from TRBV5-4 and TRBJ2-3; D not certain. Germline CDR1 and CDR2: SGHNT and YYREEE (reference sequence). This CDR3 has 15 amino acids. Between the trimmed V and J ends, which lost 3 bases and 6 bases, there was a span of 17 bases. CDR3 sequence: CASSSKTETTDTQYF. Written as DNA, the CDR3 is TGTGCCAGCAGCTCAAAGACTGAAACCACGGATACGCAGTATTTT.

V gene TRBV14 combines with J gene TRBJ2-1, with TRBD1 matching 8 bases. Germline V gives CDR1 SGHDN, CDR2 FVKESK. V shed 2 bases, J shed 7 bases, and the junction held 13 bases outside the gene matches. The CDR3 runs 17 residues. The CDR3 protein is CASSQSRQGWAKNEQFF. The CDR3 DNA is TGTGCCAGCAGCCAATCCCGACAGGGGTGGGCCAAGAATGAGCAGTTCTTC.

V usage is TRBV5-1 and J usage is TRBJ2-2; 9 bases match TRBD1. CDR1 is SGHRS and CDR2 is YFSETQ in the germline V gene. The CDR3 extends over 15 amino acids. The V gene end was trimmed by 4 bases and the J gene end by 3 bases; junction bases not matched to a gene: 4. The CDR3 sequence is CASSVGQGYTGELFF. DNA for the CDR3: TGCGCCAGCAGCGTGGGACAGGGTTACACCGGGGAGCTGTTTTTT.

This clonotype was observed a handful of times. The chain combines TRBV7-2 with TRBJ2-7, with D unclear. V was shortened by 2 bases and J by 6 bases, with 14 bases between the two germline ends. There are 14 residues in the CDR3. Germline assignment: CDR1 SGHTA and CDR2 FQGNSA. The chain's CDR3 is CASSLFNLVGEQYF. DNA for the CDR3: TGTGCCAGCAGCTTATTTAATCTAGTTGGCGAGCAGTACTTC.